Following are 8 T cell receptor beta chains from one sample sequenced in a study of control samples from healthy donors and cancer patients. The assay was immunoSEQ multiplex PCR, and TCRdb's table has in-frame clones only and misses some. The table includes 30,000 to 40,000 clones, approximately 93% detected once. The sequencing input was PBMCs. The receptors were sampled from a man aged 40-50 years with colorectal cancer.

The rearrangement links TRBV15 to TRBJ1-5; 10 bases match TRBD1. The CDR3 extends over 19 amino acids. In germline, CDR1 is LNHNV, CDR2 YYDKDF (reference sequence). V lost 0 bases, J lost 1 base, and 9 bases stayed unmatched. In DNA, the CDR3 is TGTGCCACCAGCAGAGAGGTTTATGAGGGACAGGGGAGCAATCAGCCCCAGCATTTT. It specifies CATSREVYEGQGSNQPQHF.

The chain combines TRBV9 with TRBJ2-5; 7 bases line up with TRBD1. Germline V CDR1 and CDR2: SGDLS, YYNGEE. The CDR3 runs to 15 residues. After removal of 6 bases from V and 1 base from J, the junction contained 9 bases not matched to a gene. CDR3 protein: CASTREGQIQETQYF. The CDR3 DNA reads as TGTGCCAGCACCCGAGAGGGACAGATCCAAGAGACCCAGTACTTC.

The chain carries TRBV3-1 (or the pseudogene TRBV3-2) and TRBJ2-1; a possible D gene is TRBD2 (7 bases). Germline V gene lookup returns CDR1 LGHDT and CDR2 YNNKEL (reference sequence). V was shortened by 7 bases and J by 5 bases, with 15 bases between the two germline ends. The CDR3 has 14 residues. The CDR3 nucleotides read TGTGCCAGCACTTACGGGGGGCGAAACAATGAGCAGTTCTTC. This codes for CASTYGGRNNEQFF.

J is TRBJ1-1 and V is TRBV30; D might be TRBD1 (5 bases). The CDR3 has 13 residues. CDR1 and CDR2 (germline): GTSNPN, SVGIG (reference sequence). The V gene lost 0 bases and the J gene lost 5 bases, with 10 bases spanning the gap. CDR3 DNA sequence: TGTGCCTGGAGTGTACATCGGGGGACTGAAGCTTTCTTT. This gives the protein CAWSVHRGTEAFF.

The V call is TRBV19, the J call TRBJ1-2; 8 bases match TRBD1. Germline V gene data show CDR1 as LNHDA and CDR2 as SQIVND (reference sequence). This CDR3 is 15 amino acids long. V lost 5 bases to trimming and J lost 0 bases; unmatched junction nucleotides: 5. The CDR3 loop reads CASSRTGGSNYGYTF. The CDR3, as DNA: TGTGCCAGTAGTCGCACAGGGGGGTCTAACTATGGCTACACCTTC.

The rearrangement uses TRBV7-2 and TRBJ2-1; TRBD2 matches 7 bases. Germline values: CDR1 SGHTA, CDR2 FQGNSA. With 1 base clipped from V and 6 bases from J, the junction kept 9 bases outside the gene matches. CDR3 length: 16 amino acids. CDR3 sequence reads: CASSLVGIQRGNEQFF. CDR3 DNA sequence: TGTGCCAGCAGCTTAGTAGGGATCCAGCGGGGCAATGAGCAGTTCTTC.

The gene calls are TRBV2 and TRBJ1-2; the D gene is possibly TRBD1 (6 bases). Per germline, CDR1 SNHLY and CDR2 FYNNEI. This CDR3 spans 12 amino acids. Between the trimmed V and J ends, which lost 6 bases and 4 bases, there was a span of 9 bases. Here the CDR3 reads CASRDRIYGYTF. The CDR3 coding sequence is TGTGCCAGCAGGGACAGAATCTATGGCTACACCTTC.

The V call is TRBV6-5, the J call TRBJ2-2, with D possibly TRBD1 on 5 matching bases. This CDR3 has 14 residues. The germline V and J ends were trimmed by 6 bases and 4 bases, with 12 bases remaining between them. The V gene's germline CDR1 is MNHEY and CDR2 SVGAGI. The CDR3 region has the DNA TGTGCCAGCAGCAGGGATCGGGCCACCGGGGAGCTGTTTTTT. Translating it yields CASSRDRATGELFF.